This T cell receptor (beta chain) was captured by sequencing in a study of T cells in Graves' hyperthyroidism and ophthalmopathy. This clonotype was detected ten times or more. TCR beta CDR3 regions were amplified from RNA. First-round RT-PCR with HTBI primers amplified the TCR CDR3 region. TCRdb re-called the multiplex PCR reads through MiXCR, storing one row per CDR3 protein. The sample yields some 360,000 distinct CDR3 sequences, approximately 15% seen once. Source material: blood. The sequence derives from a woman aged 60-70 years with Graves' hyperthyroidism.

CDR3 region: CSAKDRAASPLHF. CDR3 bases: TGCAGTGCTAAGGACAGGGCGGCGTCACCCCTCCACTTT. The rearrangement uses TRBV20-1 and TRBJ1-6; 8 bases are shared with TRBD1. The CDR3 extends over 13 amino acids. The V segment lost 4 bases and the J segment 10 bases; nucleotides outside the gene matches: 6. Germline V lookup: CDR1 DFQATT, CDR2 SNEGSKA (reference sequence).